The 23 T cell receptor beta chains below were found in one sample sequenced in a study of cytomegalovirus exposure and HLA in healthy donors. The PCR used 60 Vbeta and 13 Jbeta primers. Measured with immunoSEQ multiplex PCR; TCRdb has only the in-frame clones, and not every one. This repertoire shows 150,000 to 200,000 clones, roughly 79% found once; its top ten account for 1.5% to 2%. The specimen was PBMCs. These receptors came from a man aged 30-40 years in good health and CMV-seronegative.

In this sample, this clone turned up a few times. This chain links TRBV6-6 with TRBJ1-5, with D possibly TRBD1 on 6 matching bases. CDR1 and CDR2 from the germline V gene are MNHNY and SVGAGI (reference sequence). This CDR3 comprises 15 residues. V lost 5 bases and J lost 6, with 17 bases in between. The CDR3 protein is CASSTGSSGRQPQHF. As DNA, the CDR3 is TGTGCCAGCAGTACAGGGTCGTCGGGTCGTCAGCCCCAGCATTTT.

The rearrangement links TRBV6-5 to TRBJ2-5; TRBD2 is a possible D gene (6 bases). With 2 bases removed from V and 4 bases from J, the gap between germline ends came to 14 bases. Germline loops: CDR1 MNHEY, CDR2 SVGAGI. This CDR3 has 15 amino acids. DNA of the CDR3: TGTGCCAGCAGTTACACGGGCCAGGGAGGAGAGACCCAGTACTTC. This translates into CASSYTGQGGETQYF.

This sequence joins TRBV18 and TRBJ2-7, with a weak D call TRBD1 (5 bases). CDR3 size: 13 residues. V was cut by 3 bases and J by 4 bases, with 10 bases left in between. The germline gives CDR1 KGHSH, CDR2 LQKENI. The CDR3 protein is CASSPQGWYEQYF. The CDR3 DNA follows: TGTGCCAGCTCACCCCAGGGTTGGTACGAGCAGTACTTC. Full variable domain (outside the CDR3, taken from reference TRBV18 and TRBJ2-7): NAGVMQNPRHLVRRRGQEARLRCSPMKGHSHVYWYRQLPEEGLKFMVYLQKENIIDESGMPKERFSAEFPKEGPSILRIQQVVRGDSAAYFCASSPQGWYEQYFGPGTRLTVT.

The CDR3 sequence: CASGVVGQGAYEQYF. CDR3 nucleotides: TGTGCCAGCGGAGTAGTCGGACAGGGCGCCTACGAGCAGTACTTC. The rearrangement links TRBV25-1 to TRBJ2-7; TRBD1 matches at 8 bases. The CDR3 runs 15 residues. The ends lost 8 bases at V and 2 bases at J; junction bases unmatched: 11. Germline loops: CDR1 MGHDK, CDR2 SYGVNS.

In its sample, this clone was seen a few times. The chain employs TRBV5-1 and TRBJ1-3, with 10 nucleotides matching TRBD1. The CDR3 consists of 19 residues. Germline lookup yields CDR1 SGHRS and CDR2 YFSETQ. With V trimmed by 4 bases and J by 4 bases, 17 bases remained unmatched. The CDR3 spells CASSTTGQGSFFSGNTIYF. CDR3 in DNA: TGCGCCAGCAGCACGACGGGACAGGGGAGTTTTTTCTCGGGAAACACCATATATTTT.

The gene calls are TRBV28 and TRBJ1-2; the D is unclear. The germline gives CDR1 MDHEN, CDR2 SYDVKM. V lost 7 bases, J lost 0 bases, and 6 bases lay in between. CDR3 size: 12 residues. Here the CDR3 DNA reads TGTGCCAGCACTGCTACTAACTATGGCTACACCTTC. Translating it yields CASTATNYGYTF.

The rearrangement uses TRBV4-2 and TRBJ1-4, with D tentatively TRBD1 (6 bases). Trimming took off 0 bases at V and 5 bases at J, with 13 bases between the two ends. Per the germline V gene, CDR1 is LGHNA and CDR2 is YNFKEQ. The CDR3 contains 16 residues. CDR3 residues: CASSQESPGDNEKLFF. For the CDR3, the DNA is TGTGCCAGCAGCCAAGAATCCCCAGGGGACAATGAAAAACTGTTTTTT.

The rearrangement joins TRBV28 to TRBJ2-7, with a weak D call TRBD2 (6 bases). V lost 4 bases to trimming and J lost 4 bases, with 8 bases between them. The CDR3 has 12 residues. The V gene's germline CDR1 is MDHEN and CDR2 SYDVKM. CDR3 sequence (DNA): TGTGCCAGCAGTTCGACTAGTTACGAGCAGTACTTC. Translated, it gives CASSSTSYEQYF.

The gene calls are TRBV5-1 and TRBJ2-7; possible D gene TRBD1, 6 bases. CDR3 size: 12 residues. Trimming took off 2 bases at V and 6 bases at J, with 9 bases between the two ends. The germline V gene has CDR1 SGHRS and CDR2 YFSETQ. The CDR3 coding sequence is TGCGCCAGCAGCTTAGAGGGGGTCGAGCAGTACTTC. Translation: CASSLEGVEQYF.

CDR3 amino acids: CASSPRGYSNQPQHF. The CDR3, as DNA: TGTGCCAGCAGCCCCAGGGGTTATAGCAATCAGCCCCAGCATTTT. This chain links TRBV5-8 with TRBJ1-5, with D perhaps matching TRBD1 (6 bases). V was trimmed by 4 bases and J by 0 bases, leaving 11 bases between them. CDR1 SGHTS and CDR2 YDEGEE come from the germline V gene. This CDR3 region has 15 residues.

The CDR3 here is CASSADRTSGRETVQNSLYEQYF. CDR3 nucleotide sequence: TGTGCCAGCAGCGCAGACCGGACTAGCGGGAGAGAGACCGTTCAAAACAGTCTCTACGAGCAGTACTTC. This chain links TRBV21-1 with TRBJ2-7; the table's D gene call, TRBD2, was not cross checked with the DNA. TRBV21-1 is shown as a pseudogene. The CDR3 runs to 23 residues.

The chain is built from TRBV27 and TRBJ2-7, with D perhaps matching TRBD2 (6 bases). Germline V gives CDR1 MNHEY, CDR2 SMNVEV (reference sequence). The V and J ends lost 7 bases and 0 bases respectively, with 7 bases between them. The CDR3 is made up of 12 amino acids. The DNA for the CDR3 is TGTGCCAGCATGGGGGGCTCCTACGAGCAGTACTTC. Translation gives CASMGGSYEQYF.

This chain links TRBV19 with TRBJ1-2; no clear D. Germline V gene lookup returns CDR1 LNHDA and CDR2 SQIVND (reference sequence). The CDR3 has 13 residues. Trimming cost V 3 bases and J 1 base, with 6 bases left between them. The DNA of the CDR3 is TGTGCCAGTAGTATCGGGATTAACTATGGCTACACCTTC. It is translated as CASSIGINYGYTF.

The V and J genes are TRBV6-1 and TRBJ1-1; D remains ambiguous. The V gene lost 2 bases and the J gene lost 1 base, with 11 bases spanning the gap. Germline CDR1 and CDR2: MNHNS and SASEGT. This CDR3 spans 15 amino acids. The CDR3 DNA follows: TGTGCCAGCAGTGAATTGCAGGATGGGAACACTGAAGCTTTCTTT. Its translation: CASSELQDGNTEAFF.

This clone occurred once. The chain recombines TRBV27 with TRBJ2-1; TRBD1 is a possible D gene (5 bases). CDR1 is MNHEY and CDR2 is SMNVEV in the germline V gene (reference sequence). The germline V and J ends were trimmed by 5 bases and 0 bases, with 11 bases remaining between them. The CDR3 length is 15 residues. The CDR3 sequence is CASSPQGDSYNEQFF. The DNA for the CDR3 is TGTGCCAGCAGTCCTCAGGGTGACTCCTACAATGAGCAGTTCTTC.

J is TRBJ2-7 and V is TRBV7-2, with TRBD2 matching over 8 bases. This CDR3 is built from 16 residues. V trimming: 5 bases; J trimming: 0 bases; junction bases outside the gene matches: 9. In germline, CDR1 is SGHTA, CDR2 FQGNSA. The CDR3 is CASSTQREPDSYEQYF. Written as DNA, the CDR3 is TGTGCCAGCAGCACCCAGCGGGAGCCAGACTCCTACGAGCAGTACTTC. Full variable domain (outside the CDR3, taken from reference TRBV7-2 and TRBJ2-7): GAGVSQSPSNKVTEKGKDVELRCDPISGHTALYWYRQSLGQGLEFLIYFQGNSAPDKSGLPSDRFSAERTGGSVSTLTIQRTQQEDSAVYLCASSTQREPDSYEQYFGPGTRLTVT.

The V call is TRBV15, the J call TRBJ2-7, with 9 bases that match TRBD1. CDR1 and CDR2 from the germline V gene are LNHNV and YYDKDF (reference sequence). This CDR3 has 13 amino acids. The V and J ends lost 0 bases and 10 bases, in that order; junction bases with no gene match: 4. The CDR3 nucleotides read TGTGCCACCAGCAGAGAACAGGGGGCGGTCCAGTACTTC. Translating gives CATSREQGAVQYF.

The chain has TRBV6-1 and TRBJ1-3; D remains ambiguous. The V gene's germline CDR1 is MNHNS and CDR2 SASEGT. CDR3 size: 21 residues. V lost 0 bases to trimming and J lost 4 bases, with 28 bases between them. The CDR3 region is CASSEAPVRQLTSPPGNTIYF. CDR3 nucleotide sequence: TGTGCCAGCAGTGAAGCGCCGGTCAGGCAACTCACCTCTCCCCCAGGAAACACCATATATTTT.

The CDR3: CASSFRGQGTGELFF. The CDR3 region has the DNA TGTGCCAGCAGTTTCAGGGGGCAGGGCACCGGGGAGCTGTTTTTT. The chain joins TRBV2 to TRBJ2-2; 8 bases are shared with TRBD1. Unmatched junction bases numbered 6, after V lost 5 bases and J lost 4 bases. Germline lookup yields CDR1 SNHLY and CDR2 FYNNEI. CDR3 length: 15 residues.

The V call is TRBV5-1, the J call TRBJ2-3; 14 bases fit TRBD2. Per the germline V gene, CDR1 is SGHRS and CDR2 is YFSETQ. Trimming cost V 4 bases and J 7 bases; bases outside gene matches: 5. The CDR3 sequence is 15 residues long. CDR3: CASSRGLAGVNTQYF. The CDR3 bases are TGCGCCAGCAGCCGGGGACTAGCGGGAGTAAATACGCAGTATTTT.

The CDR3 sequence: CATSRERGSNQPQHF. In DNA form, the CDR3 reads TGTGCCACCAGCAGAGAGAGGGGGAGCAATCAGCCCCAGCATTTT. The chain has TRBV15 and TRBJ1-5, with D tentatively TRBD1 (6 bases). The CDR3 consists of 15 residues. CDR1 LNHNV and CDR2 YYDKDF come from the germline V gene (reference sequence). V lost 0 bases to trimming and J lost 1 base, with 7 bases between them.

V usage is TRBV28 and J usage is TRBJ2-4; no definite D call. The CDR3 is made up of 13 amino acids. Germline V lookup: CDR1 MDHEN, CDR2 SYDVKM. Trimming removed 6 bases at V and 5 bases at J, with 11 bases between. The CDR3 coding sequence is TGTGCCAGCAGCGTATCGTCAGAAAACATTCAGTACTTC. Encoded protein: CASSVSSENIQYF.

The chain employs TRBV11-1 and TRBJ2-2; the D gene is possibly TRBD1 (5 bases). V was cut by 4 bases and J by 4 bases, with 10 bases left in between. The CDR3 has 14 amino acids. Germline assignment: CDR1 SGHAT and CDR2 FQDESV (reference sequence). The CDR3 loop is CASSSSRGTGELFF. The DNA of the CDR3 is TGTGCCAGCAGCTCCTCTAGGGGCACCGGGGAGCTGTTTTTT.